This T cell receptor (beta chain) is drawn from a study of blood T cell repertoires in COVID-19. CDR3 length: 12 residues. Trimming cost V 2 bases and J 13 bases; bases outside gene matches: 6. The germline gives CDR1 MNHNS, CDR2 SASEGT. The table came from immunoSEQ multiplex PCR; TCRdb's copy has only in-frame clones and leaves some out. The sample carries some 47,000 clones, about 88% recorded once. This clone was seen only once. This clonotype originated in a human donor in a cohort sampled during active COVID-19. The sequenced sample was peripheral blood. V usage is TRBV6-1 and J usage is TRBJ2-7, with 9 bases lining up with TRBD1. The CDR3 coding sequence is TGTGCCAGCAGTGAAACAGGGGGCTTTTTCTACGTC. It encodes CASSETGGFFYV.